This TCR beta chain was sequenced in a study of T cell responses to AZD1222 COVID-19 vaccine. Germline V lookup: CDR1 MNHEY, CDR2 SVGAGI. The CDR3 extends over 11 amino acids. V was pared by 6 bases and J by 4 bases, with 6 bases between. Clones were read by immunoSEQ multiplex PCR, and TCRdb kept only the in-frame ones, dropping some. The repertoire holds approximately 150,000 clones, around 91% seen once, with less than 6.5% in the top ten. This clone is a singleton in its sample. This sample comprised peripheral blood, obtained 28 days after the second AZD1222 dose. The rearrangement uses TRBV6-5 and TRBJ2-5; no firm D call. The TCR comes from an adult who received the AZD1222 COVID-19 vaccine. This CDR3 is CASSALETQYF. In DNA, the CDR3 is TGTGCCAGCAGCGCACTAGAGACCCAGTACTTC.